The sequence of this T cell receptor (beta chain) was determined in a study of CD4 T cells in relation to SARS-CoV-2 and coronaviruses. Here immunoSEQ multiplex PCR was the method, and the copy in TCRdb shows in-frame clones only, minus some. The sample holds some 20,000 clones, approximately 82% seen once. Unexposed donor CD4+ T cells date from about 2011-2018, before the COVID-19 pandemic. After roughly 9 days of culture, CD4+ T cells were isolated. About this clone itself: Its antigen is still unknown.

With 5 bases removed from V and 5 bases from J, the gap between germline ends came to 12 bases. Germline V lookup: CDR1 MNHEY, CDR2 SVGAGI. The CDR3 has 13 residues. The source is a human donor in good health. This sequence joins TRBV6-5 and TRBJ1-1; no reliable D call. Sequencing used CD4+ T cells from PBMCs, cultured in vitro. The CDR3 sequence: CASSNYRETEAFF. CDR3 nucleotides: TGTGCCAGCAGTAACTACAGAGAAACTGAAGCTTTCTTT.